This T cell receptor (beta chain) was identified during a study of CD8+ T cells in alopecia areata. V trimming: 3 bases; J trimming: 4 bases; junction bases outside the gene matches: 7. The length of the CDR3 is 15 residues. The germline gives CDR1 LNHNV, CDR2 YYDKDF (reference sequence). General study results and limits: Normal scalp had lower clonality than lesional scalp, with alopecia totalis/universalis lesions showing this most strongly. The study also sequences resident alphabeta T cells of normal skin in scalp samples. Sharing of TCR sequences between patients (possibly for HLA-related reasons) was less clear than in mice.

Sequencing used cDNA as its template, made by extracting RNA and reverse transcribing it. The table came from immunoSEQ multiplex PCR; TCRdb's copy has only in-frame clones and leaves some out. The data show about 200,000 clones, with around 50% seen just once and over 4% held by the top ten. Turning to this clone: The antigen remains unidentified.

Input material: CD8+ T cells sorted from blood. J is TRBJ2-7 and V is TRBV15; the match to TRBD1 covers 9 bases. This TCR was sampled from a human donor in good health. The CDR3 DNA sequence: TGTGCCACCAGCAGCTCCGGGACAGGGTTATACGAGCAGTACTTC. Its translation: CATSSSGTGLYEQYF.